This TCR beta chain is drawn from a study of blood T cell repertoires in COVID-19. Study details: Whether acute or convalescent, the COVID-19 samples came from the United States, Italy and Spain. Sources were T cells, B-cell-depleted T cells, or PBMCs; the material itself was cDNA or gDNA.

CDR1 is SGHVS, CDR2 FNYEAQ, per germline. V lost 2 bases to trimming and J lost 4 bases; unmatched junction nucleotides: 10. The length of the CDR3 is 18 residues. As originally analysed: Quantification of nucleated cells was approximated via reference gene primer amplification. This table comes from immunoSEQ multiplex PCR, and its TCRdb copy is limited to in-frame clones, with some not included. The V and J calls and clone size were taken over from that table, and D and trimming were inferred from the DNA. The sample includes about 250,000 clones, 65% to 85% seen only once; the top ten take approximately 1.5%.

The V gene is TRBV7-6, the J gene TRBJ2-2; 10 bases line up with TRBD1. What was sequenced was peripheral blood. The receptor comes from a middle-aged woman who had recovered from COVID-19. The CDR3 reads CASSLNIGGQGITGELFF. CDR3 sequence (DNA): TGTGCCAGCAGCTTAAATATTGGGGGACAGGGGATCACCGGGGAGCTGTTTTTT.